This TCR beta chain appears in the sequencing data of a study of identical twins. Each cDNA held unique molecular identifiers, and template switching gave it a universal primer site. TCRdb fed the 5' RACE reads into MiXCR, producing one record per CDR3 protein. The sample includes 650,000 to 800,000 distinct CDR3 sequences, over 8.5% of them seen just once. This clonotype was seen a handful of times. What it recognizes is unknown. Whole-study results and caveats: Invariant T cells like MAIT and iNKT could partly confound the zero-insertion analyses. Without tracking the same donors, conclusions rested on cross-sectional statistical analysis.

These data were also reused for a study on yellow fever vaccine responses in identical twins. As reported in that work: As reported, the vaccine T cell response of twins seemed partly convergent and partly personalized.

The TCR originated in a young woman in good health. Sequencing was done on a sample of PBMCs.

The chain's CDR3 is CASSPPSLAGNEQFF. In DNA form, the CDR3 reads TGTGCCAGCTCACCACCGAGCCTCGCAGGGAATGAGCAGTTCTTC. The V gene is TRBV18, the J gene TRBJ2-1, with TRBD1 as a possible D gene (5 bases). This CDR3 comprises 15 residues. From germline, CDR1 is KGHSH and CDR2 LQKENI. Trimming pared 0 bases from V and 7 bases from J, leaving 13 bases between.